Shown below are 20 T cell receptor beta chains from a single sample sequenced in a study of T-cell reconstitution after alpha-beta-depleted transplantation in children. The library targeted TCRbeta and was prepared with unique molecular identifiers. One entry per CDR3 protein results from TCRdb running MiXCR on the PCR reads. Among 450,000 to 600,000 distinct CDR3 sequences listed, approximately 32% were seen once. This specimen was PBMCs from the stem cell graft donor, taken from the stem cell graft. The receptor source for this set is a human donor who donated a stem cell graft to a child with aplastic anemia.

The chain joins TRBV27 to TRBJ1-1, with a tentative D call TRBD1 (6 bases). The CDR3 loop spans 15 amino acids. The germline CDR1 and CDR2 sequences are MNHEY and SMNVEV (reference sequence). Trimming took off 5 bases at V and 0 bases at J, with 13 bases between the two ends. CDR3 sequence (DNA): TGTGCCAGCAGTGAATCGGGACACTTGAACACTGAAGCTTTCTTT. It is translated as CASSESGHLNTEAFF.

This clonotype was counted between two and nine times. This sequence joins TRBV6-5 and TRBJ2-7; weak D call: TRBD2 (5 bases). CDR3 size: 14 residues. Trimming stripped 2 bases from V and 6 bases from J, with 14 bases between. Germline loops: CDR1 MNHEY, CDR2 SVGAGI. Here the CDR3 DNA reads TGTGCCAGCAGTTACCCAGAAAGTGGAGGCGAGCAGTACTTC. Translating it yields CASSYPESGGEQYF.

As regards this clonotype: At one of its ends the junction is not consistent with the germline gene, which may arise from a read error. Here the CDR3 DNA reads TGTGCCAACAGTTACGGTTTGAAAATGAACACTGAAGCTTTCTTT. Translating it yields CANSYGLKMNTEAFF. This chain joins TRBV6-5 and TRBJ1-1; no firm D call. The germline V gene has CDR1 MNHEY and CDR2 SVGAGI. CDR3 length: 15 amino acids.

The rearrangement links TRBV5-1 to TRBJ1-1; perhaps TRBD1 as D (5 bases). The CDR3 extends over 18 amino acids. Trimming left V 0 bases short and J 5 bases short, with 23 bases between. Per germline, CDR1 SGHRS and CDR2 YFSETQ. The CDR3 protein is CASSLGGGTYHPGTEAFF. CDR3 nucleotides: TGCGCCAGCAGCTTGGGGGGGGGGACCTATCACCCAGGGACTGAAGCTTTCTTT. The variable domain in full, completed from reference TRBV5-1 and TRBJ1-1, reads KAGVTQTPRYLIKTRGQQVTLSCSPISGHRSVSWYQQTPGQGLQFLFEYFSETQRNKGNFPGRFSGRQFSNSRSEMNVSTLELGDSALYLCASSLGGGTYHPGTEAFFGQGTRLTVV.

The chain combines TRBV27 with TRBJ2-2; D may be TRBD1 (5 bases). The germline V gene has CDR1 MNHEY and CDR2 SMNVEV (reference sequence). The CDR3 sequence is 15 residues long. V lost 7 bases, J lost 4 bases, and 16 bases lay in between. The CDR3 sequence is CASKSQGEITGELFF. In nucleotides, the CDR3 is TGTGCCAGCAAATCCCAAGGGGAAATCACCGGGGAGCTGTTTTTT.

The rearrangement links TRBV15 to TRBJ2-5; D remains unclear. V lost 5 bases and J 4 bases, leaving 14 bases between the germline ends. There are 14 residues in the CDR3. The germline CDR1 and CDR2 sequences are LNHNV and YYDKDF (reference sequence). In nucleotides, the CDR3 is TGTGCCACCAGCCTAAAGGGCGGCGGAGAGACCCAGTACTTC. This gives the protein CATSLKGGGETQYF.

The CDR3 loop reads CATSREPLGQLGAGELFF. CDR3 nucleotides: TGTGCCACCAGCAGGGAGCCTCTGGGACAGTTGGGGGCCGGGGAGCTGTTTTTT. The chain carries TRBV15 and TRBJ2-2; the match to TRBD1 covers 7 bases. Germline V gene sequence: CDR1 LNHNV, CDR2 YYDKDF (reference sequence). Trimming removed 3 bases from V and 6 bases from J; junction bases left unmatched: 16. The CDR3 consists of 18 residues. The variable domain in full, completed from reference TRBV15 and TRBJ2-2, reads DAMVIQNPRYQVTQFGKPVTLSCSQTLNHNVMYWYQQKSSQAPKLLFHYYDKDFNNEADTPDNFQSRRPNTSFCFLDIRSPGLGDTAMYLCATSREPLGQLGAGELFFGEGSRLTVL.

This clonotype was seen at least ten times. This chain links TRBV7-2 with TRBJ1-3; unclear D gene. The V end was cut by 2 bases, the J end by 4 bases, with 15 bases between. The CDR3 has 16 amino acids. The germline V gene has CDR1 SGHTA and CDR2 FQGNSA. The CDR3 region is CASSLRPTMGGNTIYF. The CDR3 DNA reads TGTGCCAGCAGCTTAAGGCCGACGATGGGGGGAAACACCATATATTTT.

This chain links TRBV5-6 with TRBJ2-1, with D unclear. The CDR3 loop spans 16 amino acids. With 2 bases removed from V and 9 bases from J, the gap between germline ends came to 21 bases. In germline, CDR1 is SGHDT, CDR2 YYEEEE. The CDR3: CASSLSGAGRLGEQFF. DNA for the CDR3: TGTGCCAGCAGCTTATCTGGTGCAGGCCGGTTAGGTGAGCAGTTCTTC.

This clonotype was detected a few times. The chain is built from TRBV12-3 or TRBV12-4 and TRBJ2-3; unclear D gene. The CDR3 contains 16 residues. Trimming cost V 7 bases and J 1 base, with 18 bases left between them. CDR3 protein: CASTTTLHRGTDTQYF. CDR3 coding DNA: TGTGCCAGCACTACCACCCTCCATCGGGGCACAGATACGCAGTATTTT.

This clonotype has only a few counts. The chain links TRBV12-3 or TRBV12-4 to TRBJ2-3, with D perhaps matching TRBD1 or TRBD2 (5 bases each). Trimming shortened V by 5 bases and J by 1 base, and 16 bases separated the two germline ends. CDR3 length: 16 residues. The CDR3 protein is CASSTGTVSGTDTQYF. In nucleotides, the CDR3 is TGTGCCAGCAGTACCGGGACGGTGAGTGGCACAGATACGCAGTATTTT.

This chain links TRBV12-3 or TRBV12-4 with TRBJ1-2; TRBD1 aligns across 11 bases. Losses at the gene ends were 4 bases for V and 7 bases for J; bases not matched to a gene: 5. The CDR3 covers 14 residues. The CDR3 protein is CASSSDRGQRGYTF. DNA of the CDR3: TGTGCCAGCAGTTCGGACAGGGGGCAACGTGGCTACACCTTC.

This clonotype has more than one count but fewer than ten. The chain is built from TRBV29-1 and TRBJ2-7; 7 nucleotides line up with TRBD2. CDR1 and CDR2 from the germline V gene are SQVTM and ANQGSEA. Losses at the gene ends were 1 base for V and 3 bases for J; bases not matched to a gene: 9. CDR3 length: 15 residues. The CDR3 sequence: CSVEAPGLSGYEQYF. The CDR3, as DNA: TGCAGCGTTGAAGCCCCGGGACTAAGCGGCTACGAGCAGTACTTC.

This chain links TRBV7-2 with TRBJ2-7; TRBD1 is a possible D gene (6 bases). Trimming pared 4 bases from V and 2 bases from J, leaving 12 bases between. The CDR3 length is 14 residues. Germline V gives CDR1 SGHTA, CDR2 FQGNSA. In nucleotides, the CDR3 is TGTGCCAGCAGCTCCAGGGGTTTGACCTACGAGCAGTACTTC. Amino acids: CASSSRGLTYEQYF.

The genes are TRBV12-3 or TRBV12-4 and TRBJ2-5, with a possible D match to TRBD2 (5 bases). With 6 bases removed from V and 5 bases from J, the gap between germline ends came to 16 bases. The CDR3 consists of 14 residues. The CDR3 nucleotides read TGTGCCAGCAGCCCGGTGGCTAGCTGGGAGACCCAGTACTTC. It is translated as CASSPVASWETQYF.

V usage is TRBV7-9 and J usage is TRBJ2-7, with D perhaps TRBD1 or TRBD2 (5 bases each). CDR1 and CDR2 (germline): SEHNR, FQNEAQ (reference sequence). The CDR3 contains 13 residues. V lost 5 bases to trimming and J lost 4 bases, with 12 bases between them. CDR3 DNA: TGTGCCAGCAGCCCCGGGACGGGATACGAGCAGTACGTC. Translating it yields CASSPGTGYEQYV.

A remark on this clonotype: In this CDR3 the conserved last residue, phenylalanine or tryptophan, is missing, so a read error is likely. Because the CDR3's place on the DNA is in doubt, the DNA is left out and the CDR3 is given as listed by TCRdb. This chain links TRBV6-1 with TRBJ2-1. Termini included, the CDR3 measures 13 amino acids. CDR1 and CDR2 (germline): MNHNS, SASEGT. The CDR3 loop reads CASSQNQGRLVFI.

The V and J genes are TRBV6-4 and TRBJ2-1; 8 nucleotides agree with TRBD2. The trim removed 0 bases at V and 7 bases at J, leaving 17 bases unmatched. The length of the CDR3 is 19 residues. From germline, CDR1 is MRHNA and CDR2 SNTAGT. The CDR3 bases are TGTGCCAGCAGTGACTCGAGGTCTAGCGGGCCTTACTCCCGAAATGAGCAGTTCTTC. Its translation: CASSDSRSSGPYSRNEQFF.

The V and J genes are TRBV3-1 and TRBJ1-2; 8 nucleotides match TRBD1. Unmatched junction bases numbered 9, after V lost 4 bases and J lost 8 bases. The CDR3 runs 14 residues. The germline CDR1 and CDR2 sequences are LGHDT and YNNKEL (reference sequence). The CDR3 DNA sequence: TGTGCCAGCAGCCCTCCGGACAGGGTTTACGGCTACACCTTC. Translated, it gives CASSPPDRVYGYTF.

CDR3 in amino acids: CASTSSLGLADSYNEQFF. DNA for the CDR3: TGTGCCAGCACTTCCTCACTCGGGCTAGCGGACTCCTACAATGAGCAGTTCTTC. J is TRBJ2-1 and V is TRBV6-5; 7 bases are shared with TRBD2. Trimming at V came to 7 bases and at J to 0 bases, leaving 15 bases not matched to a gene. In germline, CDR1 is MNHEY, CDR2 SVGAGI. This CDR3 comprises 18 residues.